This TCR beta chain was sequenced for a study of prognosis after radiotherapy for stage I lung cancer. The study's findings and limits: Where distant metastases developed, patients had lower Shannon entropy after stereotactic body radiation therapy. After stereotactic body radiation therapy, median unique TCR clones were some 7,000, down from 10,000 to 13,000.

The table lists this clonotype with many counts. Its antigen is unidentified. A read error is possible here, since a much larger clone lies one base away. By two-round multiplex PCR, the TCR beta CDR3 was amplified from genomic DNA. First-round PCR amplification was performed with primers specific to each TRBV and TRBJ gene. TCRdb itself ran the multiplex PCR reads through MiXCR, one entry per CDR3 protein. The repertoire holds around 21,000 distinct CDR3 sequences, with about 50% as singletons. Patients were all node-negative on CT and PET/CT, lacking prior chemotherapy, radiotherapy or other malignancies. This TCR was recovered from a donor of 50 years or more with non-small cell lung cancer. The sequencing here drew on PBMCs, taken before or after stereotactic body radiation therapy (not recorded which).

The chain's CDR3 is CACSFGGGAGRGSDEQFF. In DNA, the CDR3 is TGTGCCTGCAGTTTTGGTGGGGGCGCGGGACGAGGTAGCGATGAGCAGTTCTTC. This rearrangement joins TRBV28 to TRBJ2-1; D may match TRBD1 or TRBD2 (6 bases each). The CDR3 loop spans 18 amino acids. CDR1 and CDR2 (germline): MDHEN, SYDVKM.